Listed below are T cell receptor beta chains from one sample, sequenced in a study of shared clonotypes between healthy human individuals. Measured with immunoSEQ multiplex PCR; TCRdb has only the in-frame clones, and not every one. The table lists under 2.5 million clones, about 90% of them singletons. Sequenced sample: naive CD4+ T cells from PBMCs. The origin of the receptors is a man in his late teens or twenties in good health. Some clones in this sample may be carry-over from other donors' samples. CDR3s include the opening cysteine and the closing phenylalanine or tryptophan. A D gene is named only where the DNA matches it firmly. A row's size may be missing; if present it is once, few, many or a size class.

NA	NA	TRBV19	TRBJ2-4	CASSPEFRAQAKNIQYF	TGTGCCAGTAGTCCAGAATTCCGGGCCCAAGCCAAAAACATTCAGTACTTC
NA	NA	TRBV9	TRBJ2-1	CASSVGSGNEQFF	TGTGCCAGCAGCGTAGGCTCCGGGAATGAGCAGTTCTTC
NA	NA	TRBV7-9	TRBJ1-1	CASSPLPQLLEAFF	TGTGCCAGCAGCCCACTTCCACAGCTACTTGAAGCTTTCTTT
TRBD1	NA	TRBV6-5	TRBJ1-5	CASTKDRVGVQPQHF	TGTGCCAGCACCAAGGACAGGGTGGGAGTCCAGCCCCAGCATTTT
NA	NA	TRBV5-6	TRBJ2-6	CASNFGYRLRSGANVLTF	TGTGCCAGCAACTTTGGGTACAGGCTGCGGTCTGGGGCCAACGTCCTGACTTTC
TRBD1	once	TRBV27	TRBJ2-2	CASGPGQGIGELFF	TGTGCCAGCGGCCCGGGACAGGGGATCGGGGAGCTGTTTTTT
TRBD2	NA	TRBV5-6	TRBJ2-2	CASTTLARLAANTGELFF	TGTGCCAGCACCACCCTAGCCCGACTAGCGGCGAACACCGGGGAGCTGTTTTTT
NA	once	TRBV5-1	TRBJ2-5	CASSLIAEEGETQYF	TGCGCCAGCAGCTTGATAGCGGAGGAGGGGGAGACCCAGTACTTC
TRBD1	once	TRBV5-1	TRBJ2-5	CASSYGQGETQYF	TGCGCCAGCAGCTATGGACAGGGAGAGACCCAGTACTTC
NA	NA	TRBV5-1	TRBJ2-7	CASSLEGLQYF	TGCGCCAGCAGCTTGGAGGGTTTGCAGTACTTC
NA	NA	TRBV2	TRBJ1-1	CASSWGAGSTEAFF	TGTGCCAGCAGTTGGGGGGCCGGGAGCACTGAAGCTTTCTTT
NA	NA	TRBV25-1	TRBJ2-3	CASSVRIRRGTDTQYF	TGTGCCAGCAGTGTACGAATACGCCGGGGCACAGATACGCAGTATTTT
NA	NA	TRBV20-1	TRBJ2-1	CSARDNEQFF	TGCAGTGCTAGGGACAATGAGCAGTTCTTC
NA	NA	TRBV7-9	TRBJ2-7	CASNRPGMGDYEQYF	TGTGCCAGCAACCGCCCTGGTATGGGGGACTACGAGCAGTACTTC
NA	NA	TRBV5-1	TRBJ2-2	CASSRQENTGELFF	TGCGCCAGCTCCCGACAAGAAAACACCGGGGAGCTGTTTTTT
NA	NA	TRBV19	TRBJ2-1	CASSIVGYEQFF	TGTGCCAGTAGTATAGTAGGGTATGAGCAGTTCTTC
TRBD2	NA	TRBV5-8	TRBJ2-5	CASSWTSGAIQETQYF	TGTGCCAGCAGCTGGACTAGCGGGGCTATCCAAGAGACCCAGTACTTC
TRBD1	NA	TRBV6-4	TRBJ1-5	CASSDVWDRENAPPYSNQPQHF	TGTGCCAGCAGTGACGTTTGGGACAGGGAGAATGCGCCCCCATATAGCAATCAGCCCCAGCATTTT
NA	NA	TRBV11-2	TRBJ2-2	CASSSDRVTGELFF	TGTGCCAGCAGCTCGGACCGGGTCACCGGGGAGCTGTTTTTT
TRBD2	once	TRBV7-6	TRBJ2-7	CASGPIAGGSPQEQYF	TGTGCCAGCGGACCCATTGCGGGAGGTAGTCCCCAAGAACAGTACTTC
NA	NA	TRBV18	TRBJ2-5	CASHPGHEEETQYF	TGTGCCAGCCACCCGGGACACGAAGAAGAGACCCAGTACTTC
NA	NA	TRBV4-1	TRBJ2-7	CASSQGGRVSYEQYF	TGCGCCAGCAGCCAAGGGGGGCGGGTCTCCTACGAGCAGTACTTC
NA	NA	TRBV5-6	TRBJ2-7	CASSLRADITLSYEQYF	TGTGCCAGCAGCTTGAGGGCAGACATCACCCTCTCCTACGAGCAGTACTTC
NA	NA	TRBV19	TRBJ2-7	CASSIGRDSYEQYF	TGTGCCAGTAGTATAGGAAGAGACTCCTACGAGCAGTACTTC
TRBD2	NA	TRBV11-2	TRBJ2-3	CASSLGLAGLGDTQYF	TGTGCCAGCAGCTTAGGACTAGCGGGCCTAGGGGATACGCAGTATTTT
NA	NA	TRBV7-9	TRBJ2-3	CASSLAYRLTDTQYF	TGTGCCAGCAGCTTAGCGTACCGGCTAACAGATACGCAGTATTTT
NA	once	TRBV5-1	TRBJ2-7	CASSFYDSYEQYF	TGCGCCAGCAGCTTCTATGACTCCTACGAGCAGTACTTC
TRBD1	NA	TRBV18	TRBJ1-2	CASSPDRGRGYTF	TGTGCCAGCTCACCAGACAGGGGCCGGGGCTACACCTTC
NA	NA	TRBV5-1	TRBJ2-2	CASSPLGGGTGELFF	TGCGCCAGCAGCCCCTTAGGGGGAGGCACCGGGGAGCTGTTTTTT
NA	NA	TRBV6-1	TRBJ2-7	CATRRDRSPSYEQYF	TGTGCCACCAGACGAGACAGGTCTCCTTCCTACGAGCAGTACTTC
NA	NA	TRBV29-1	TRBJ1-2	CSVTREWSYGYTF	TGCAGCGTTACACGTGAGTGGAGCTATGGCTACACCTTC
NA	NA	TRBV5-6	TRBJ2-1	CASSFGGIFSYNEQFF	TGTGCCAGCAGCTTTGGCGGGATCTTCTCCTACAATGAGCAGTTCTTC
TRBD1	NA	TRBV5-1	TRBJ2-1	CATRGQGAYNEQFF	TGCGCCACCAGGGGACAGGGGGCCTACAATGAGCAGTTCTTC
NA	NA	TRBV7-9	TRBJ2-1	CASSLWGTQLGNEQFF	TGTGCCAGCAGCTTATGGGGCACCCAACTAGGCAATGAGCAGTTCTTC
NA	NA	TRBV5-1	TRBJ2-1	CASSLWSTDHNEQFF	TGCGCCAGCAGCTTGTGGTCAACGGACCACAATGAGCAGTTCTTC
NA	once	TRBV19	TRBJ1-2	CASSPIGYGYTF	TGTGCCAGTAGTCCAATCGGGTATGGCTACACCTTC
TRBD1	NA	TRBV10-3	TRBJ1-1	CAISEGGTGADEAFF	TGTGCCATCAGTGAAGGCGGAACAGGGGCGGATGAAGCTTTCTTT
NA	NA	TRBV18	TRBJ2-3	CASSQTPPPTDTQYF	TGTGCCAGCTCACAAACCCCACCTCCCACAGATACGCAGTATTTT
NA	few	TRBV5-4	TRBJ1-4	CASTTASTNEKLFF	TGTGCCAGTACAACAGCCTCAACTAATGAAAAACTGTTTTTT
NA	NA	TRBV18	TRBJ2-7	CASSPVVGISGEQYF	TGTGCCAGCTCACCAGTAGTGGGCATTTCTGGCGAGCAGTACTTC
NA	NA	TRBV7-9	TRBJ2-2	CASSLSGELFF	TGTGCCAGCAGCCTTTCCGGGGAGCTGTTTTTT
NA	NA	TRBV6-6	TRBJ1-5	CASTRSRDSSNQPQHF	TGTGCCAGCACCCGAAGTAGGGACTCGAGCAATCAGCCCCAGCATTTT
TRBD2	NA	TRBV7-3	TRBJ2-2	CASSPTGGSDTGELFF	TGTGCCAGCAGCCCGACGGGCGGGAGTGACACCGGGGAGCTGTTTTTT
NA	NA	TRBV29-1	TRBJ1-2	CSVESGYTF	TGCAGCGTTGAGAGTGGCTACACCTTC
NA	NA	TRBV5-4	TRBJ2-1	CASSTKAANEQFF	TGTGCCAGCAGCACTAAAGCGGCCAATGAGCAGTTCTTC
NA	NA	TRBV7-3	TRBJ2-1	CASSFIAGASGYNEQFF	TGTGCCAGCAGCTTCATAGCCGGGGCTAGTGGCTACAATGAGCAGTTCTTC
NA	NA	TRBV30	TRBJ2-1	CAWSVLVNEQFF	TGTGCCTGGAGTGTACTAGTAAATGAGCAGTTCTTC
NA	NA	TRBV14	TRBJ2-3	CASSQRTATQYF	TGTGCCAGCAGCCAGCGGACAGCTACGCAGTATTTT
TRBD1	NA	TRBV7-8	TRBJ1-3	CASSFDRAGNTIYF	TGTGCCAGCAGCTTCGACAGGGCTGGAAACACCATATATTTT
TRBD1	NA	TRBV6-4	TRBJ1-1	CARTTGTGVGTEAFF	TGTGCCAGGACTACCGGGACAGGGGTAGGCACTGAAGCTTTCTTT
NA	NA	TRBV25-1	TRBJ1-4	CASSESGAPNEKLFF	TGTGCCAGCAGTGAATCGGGGGCTCCTAATGAAAAACTGTTTTTT
NA	NA	TRBV6-7	TRBJ1-4	CASRYREGNEKLFF	TGTGCCAGCCGGTACAGGGAGGGGAATGAAAAACTGTTTTTT
TRBD1	NA	TRBV29-1	TRBJ2-1	CSGPRDSSYNEQFF	TGCAGCGGACCCCGGGACAGTTCCTACAATGAGCAGTTCTTC
NA	NA	TRBV18	TRBJ1-2	CASSPDSATNYGYTF	TGTGCCAGCTCACCGGACAGCGCGACTAACTATGGCTACACCTTC
TRBD2	NA	TRBV7-2	TRBJ2-1	CASSPPGLAGAPHNEQFF	TGTGCCAGCAGCCCCCCCGGACTAGCGGGAGCCCCCCACAATGAGCAGTTCTTC